The source of this T cell receptor (beta chain) is a study of T cells in Graves' hyperthyroidism and ophthalmopathy (dated by TCRdb to between 2018 and 2020). Some background on the complete study: Peripheral blood samples were taken at the time of initial diagnosis, prior to any treatment. After blood sampling, hyperthyroidism patients were treated with methimazole at a starting dose of 30 mg daily, and ophthalmopathy patients were treated with high-dose intravenous methylprednisolone. TCR Vbeta CDR3 sequencing of some 140 peripheral blood samples (under 45 ophthalmopathy, 75 to 80 hyperthyroidism and some 17 progressor patients) is reported in the paper. For training and testing, the 100 or so patients in the discovery cohort were randomly divided in a 7:3 ratio. Thyroid tissue and blood T-cell repertoires from several Graves' hyperthyroidism patients were also compared in the study. TCR V-J signatures able to tell the groups apart were searched for in a discovery cohort of about a hundred patients, of whom 43 had Graves' ophthalmopathy and around 56 had stable Graves' hyperthyroidism. Whether ophthalmopathy could be predicted prospectively was tested in an independent validation cohort made up of roughly 20 hyperthyroidism patients plus 17 patients who later progressed to ophthalmopathy.

The study at large found these results: A model built on a 13 V-J signature distinguished ophthalmopathy from stable hyperthyroidism, reaching approximately 89% sensitivity and around 81% specificity in cross-validation and 80%/75% in testing. In validation, progression to ophthalmopathy was predicted by the model with around 70% sensitivity and roughly 76% specificity, a median of roughly 6 months before onset. Sample size was not statistically predetermined, and investigators were not blinded to group allocation. Blood samples also contained most of the expanded thyroid clonotypes (frequency above 0.001), which suggests that blood repertoires may reflect thyroid immune responses.

Spanning cysteine to phenylalanine, the CDR3 consists of 17 amino acids. CDR3 DNA only is kept here, 51 bases in frame from base 1. The germline V gene (reference sequence) supplies CDR1 SGHKS and CDR2 YYEKEE. V was cut back by 0 bases and J by 0 bases, leaving a gap of 13 bases between them. Ophthalmopathy patients had moderately to severely active disease, Clinical Activity Score of at least 3, NOSPECS grade of at least 4, and duration under 3 months. Any patient with an uncontrolled infection, another autoimmune disease, pregnancy or lactation was excluded. Diagnoses were based on clinical symptoms, serum thyroxine and TRAb, thyroid ultrasound and orbital computed tomography. Ficoll-Paque density gradient centrifugation was used to isolate PBMCs from around 10 ml of fresh peripheral blood. Trizol reagent was used to extract total RNA, and RNA quality was then checked on an Agilent 2100 Bioanalyzer.

TCR beta CDR3 regions were amplified from RNA transcripts. The first round of RT-PCR for the TCR CDR3 was performed with the HTBI primer set and the Qiagen OneStep RT-PCR kit. Libraries were constructed in a second round of multiplex PCR, after which size selection and purification were performed. Sequencing of the libraries was done on an Illumina HiSeq2000 using paired-end 100 bp reads. The paper's data handling went like this. Raw data were processed with SOAPnuke, discarding reads with adapters, uncalled bases, mean Phred below 15, or no exact constant-primer or identifier match. COPE v1.2.5 was used to merge high-quality paired reads, and clonotypes were defined as unique nucleotide sequences. Clonotypes were aligned to IMGT TRBV, TRBD and TRBJ reference segments using MiTCR v1.1. Only V-J combinations with frequency above 0.0001, covering about 99% of repertoires, were analysed. A TCS score was defined as the ratio between F50 (clonal expansion) and ExV (chaos), using BLOSUM62-based TCRdist between CDR3 peptides within each V-J. Welch's t-statistics and random forest reduced approximately 520 V-J features to under 15, which were used in a naive Bayes classifier (R e1071). TCRdb reprocessing: public reads trimmed at Q25 with fastp, clones called with MiXCR, in-frame beta chains kept. Merged by CDR3 protein, the rows form single entries marked with the most common genes and DNA. The V and J calls were determined by TCRdb, not by the authors. Present in this sample are about 260,000 distinct CDR3 sequences, about 17% of which were seen just once. The top ten hold 25% to 30% of the sample.

This clonotype was seen ten or more times. The antigen this receptor binds is unknown. Base-call qualities are not available, and no considerably larger clone is one nucleotide away. Sequenced input: blood. This TCR came from a woman between 18 and 29 years old with Graves' ophthalmopathy. The chain is made from TRBV5-5 and TRBJ1-5, with a weak D call of TRBD1 (6 bases match). CDR3 region: CASSLDGGAPSNQPQHF. Read as DNA, the sequence is TGTGCCAGCAGCTTGGATGGGGGGGCTCCTAGCAATCAGCCCCAGCATTTT.